This T cell receptor beta chain emerged from a study of T cells in Graves' hyperthyroidism and ophthalmopathy. Across the study: Peripheral blood sampling occurred at initial diagnosis, before any treatment.

Amplification yielded TCR beta CDR3 regions, with RNA transcripts as the source. HTBI primers drove first-round RT-PCR of the TCR CDR3. TCRdb reanalysed the multiplex PCR reads using MiXCR and keeps one entry per CDR3 protein. This sample yields 37,000 or so distinct CDR3 sequences, of which 52% are seen a single time; 15% to 20% belongs to the top ten. This clonotype was observed at least ten times. Clinical symptoms, serum thyroxine and TRAb, thyroid ultrasound and orbital computed tomography together formed the diagnostic basis. V dropped 5 bases and J dropped 4; count of bases not matched to a gene: 2. Germline V CDR1 and CDR2: DFQATT, SNEGSKA (reference sequence). The CDR3 length is 14 residues.

V gene TRBV20-1 combines with J gene TRBJ2-3, with 14 bases matching TRBD2. Material for sequencing was blood. This sequence was found in a man aged 40-50 years with Graves' ophthalmopathy. The CDR3 DNA reads TGCAGTGCTCCGACTAGCGGGGGGGCAGATACGCAGTATTTT. Translated: CSAPTSGGADTQYF.